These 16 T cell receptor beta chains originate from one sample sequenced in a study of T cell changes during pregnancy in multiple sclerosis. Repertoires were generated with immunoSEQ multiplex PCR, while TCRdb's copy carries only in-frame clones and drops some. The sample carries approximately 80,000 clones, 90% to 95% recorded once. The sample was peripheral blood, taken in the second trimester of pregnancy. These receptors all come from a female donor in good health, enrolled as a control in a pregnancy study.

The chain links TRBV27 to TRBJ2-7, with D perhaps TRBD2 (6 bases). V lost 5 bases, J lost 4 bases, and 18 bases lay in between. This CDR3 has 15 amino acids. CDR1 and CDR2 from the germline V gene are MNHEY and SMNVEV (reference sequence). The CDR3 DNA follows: TGTGCCAGCAGTCGGGTAGGGCGGGGTGAGTACGAGCAGTACTTC. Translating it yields CASSRVGRGEYEQYF.

The DNA of the CDR3 is TGTGCCAGTAGTATGGGAGGGTACAACTACGAGCAGTACTTC. It translates to CASSMGGYNYEQYF. The chain uses TRBV19 and TRBJ2-7; 7 bases are shared with TRBD2. The germline CDR1 and CDR2 sequences are LNHDA and SQIVND (reference sequence). This CDR3 comprises 14 residues. The J segment lost 3 bases and the V segment lost 3 bases, leaving 5 bases of the junction unmatched.

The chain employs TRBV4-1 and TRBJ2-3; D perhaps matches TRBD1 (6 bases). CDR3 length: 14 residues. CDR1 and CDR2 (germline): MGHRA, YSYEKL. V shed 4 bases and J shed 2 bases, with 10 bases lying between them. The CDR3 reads CASSRQENTDTQYF. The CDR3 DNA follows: TGCGCCAGCAGCCGACAGGAAAACACAGATACGCAGTATTTT.

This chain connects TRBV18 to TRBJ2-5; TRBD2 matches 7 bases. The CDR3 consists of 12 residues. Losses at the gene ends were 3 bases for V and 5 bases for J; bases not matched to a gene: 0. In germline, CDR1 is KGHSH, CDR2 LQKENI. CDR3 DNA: TGTGCCAGCTCACCCGGGGGGGAGACCCAGTACTTC. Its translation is CASSPGGETQYF.

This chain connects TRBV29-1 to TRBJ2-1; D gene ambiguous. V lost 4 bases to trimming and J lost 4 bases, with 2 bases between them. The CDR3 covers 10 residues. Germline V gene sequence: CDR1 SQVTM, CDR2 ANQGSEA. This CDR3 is CSVVYNEQFF. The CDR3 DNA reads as TGCAGCGTTGTATACAATGAGCAGTTCTTC.

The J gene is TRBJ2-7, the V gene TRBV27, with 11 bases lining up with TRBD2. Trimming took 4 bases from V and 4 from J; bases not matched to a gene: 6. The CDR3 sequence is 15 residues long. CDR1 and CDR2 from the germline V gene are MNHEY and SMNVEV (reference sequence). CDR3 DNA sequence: TGTGCCAGCAGTTCTCCGGGACTAGCGGTATACGAGCAGTACTTC. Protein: CASSSPGLAVYEQYF.

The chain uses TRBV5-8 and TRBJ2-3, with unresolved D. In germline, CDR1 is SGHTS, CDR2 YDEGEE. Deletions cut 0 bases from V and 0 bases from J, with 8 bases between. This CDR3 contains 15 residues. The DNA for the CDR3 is TGTGCCAGCAGCTTGGAAAAGAGTAGCACAGATACGCAGTATTTT. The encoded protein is CASSLEKSSTDTQYF.

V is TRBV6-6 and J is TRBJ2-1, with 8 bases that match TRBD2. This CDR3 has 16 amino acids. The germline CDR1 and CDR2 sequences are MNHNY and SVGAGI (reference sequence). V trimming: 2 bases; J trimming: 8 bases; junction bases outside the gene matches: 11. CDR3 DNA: TGTGCCAGCAGTTACGGAGCGGGAGAGGGTGGGGATGAGCAGTTCTTC. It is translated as CASSYGAGEGGDEQFF.

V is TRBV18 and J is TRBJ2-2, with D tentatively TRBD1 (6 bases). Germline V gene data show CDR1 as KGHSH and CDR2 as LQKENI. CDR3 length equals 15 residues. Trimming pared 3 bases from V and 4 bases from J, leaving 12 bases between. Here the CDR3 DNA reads TGTGCCAGCTCACCGCGGACAGAGGGCACCGGGGAGCTGTTTTTT. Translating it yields CASSPRTEGTGELFF.

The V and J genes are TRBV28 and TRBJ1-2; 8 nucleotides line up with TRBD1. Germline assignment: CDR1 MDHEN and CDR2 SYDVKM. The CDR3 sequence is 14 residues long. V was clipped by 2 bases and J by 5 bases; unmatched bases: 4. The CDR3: CASSLNRGSYGYTF. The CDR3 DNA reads TGTGCCAGCAGTTTAAACAGGGGGAGTTATGGCTACACCTTC.

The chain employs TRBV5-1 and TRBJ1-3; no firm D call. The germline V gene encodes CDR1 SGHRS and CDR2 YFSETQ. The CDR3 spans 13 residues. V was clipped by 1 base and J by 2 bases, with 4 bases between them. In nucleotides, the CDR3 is TGCGCCAGCAGCTTGAGCCCTGGAAACACCATATATTTT. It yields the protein CASSLSPGNTIYF.

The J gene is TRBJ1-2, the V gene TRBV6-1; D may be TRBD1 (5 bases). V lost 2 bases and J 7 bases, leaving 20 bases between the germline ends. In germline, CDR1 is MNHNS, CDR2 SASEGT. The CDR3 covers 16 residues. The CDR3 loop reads CASSESPSRASRGYTF. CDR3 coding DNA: TGTGCCAGCAGTGAATCCCCCTCCAGGGCCTCTCGTGGCTACACCTTC.

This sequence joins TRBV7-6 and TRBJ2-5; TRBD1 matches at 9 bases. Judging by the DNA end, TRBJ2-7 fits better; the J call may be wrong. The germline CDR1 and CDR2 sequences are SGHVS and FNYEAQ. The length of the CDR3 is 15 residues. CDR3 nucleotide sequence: TGTGCCAGCAGCTTAGGGGGACAGGGTATTTACGAGCAGTACTTC. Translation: CASSLGGQGIYEQYF.

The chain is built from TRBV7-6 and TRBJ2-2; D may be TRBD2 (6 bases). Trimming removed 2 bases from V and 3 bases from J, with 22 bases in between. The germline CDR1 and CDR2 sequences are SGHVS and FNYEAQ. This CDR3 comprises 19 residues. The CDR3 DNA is TGTGCCAGCAGCTTATCGGCCCCAGTTCCGGGGGTTTACACCGGGGAGCTGTTTTTT. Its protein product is CASSLSAPVPGVYTGELFF. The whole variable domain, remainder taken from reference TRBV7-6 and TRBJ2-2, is GAGVSQSPRYKVTKRGQDVALRCDPISGHVSLYWYRQALGQGPEFLTYFNYEAQQDKSGLPNDRFSAERPEGSISTLTIQRTEQRDSAMYRCASSLSAPVPGVYTGELFFGEGSRLTVL.

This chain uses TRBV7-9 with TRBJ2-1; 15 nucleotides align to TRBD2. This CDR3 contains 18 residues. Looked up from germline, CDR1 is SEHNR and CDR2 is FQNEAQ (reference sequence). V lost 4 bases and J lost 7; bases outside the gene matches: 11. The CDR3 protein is CASSSSGLAGGPLNEQFF. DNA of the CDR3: TGTGCCAGCAGCTCCTCCGGACTAGCGGGAGGGCCCTTGAATGAGCAGTTCTTC.

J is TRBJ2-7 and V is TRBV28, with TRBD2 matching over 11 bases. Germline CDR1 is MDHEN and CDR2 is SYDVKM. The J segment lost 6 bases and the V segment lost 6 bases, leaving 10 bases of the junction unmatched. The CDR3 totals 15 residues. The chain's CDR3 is CASRAGTSGKGEQYF. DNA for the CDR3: TGTGCCAGCAGGGCCGGGACTAGCGGAAAGGGCGAGCAGTACTTC.